This T cell receptor (beta chain) was profiled in a study of response to subunit inactivated influenza vaccine. Overall study results and limits: The study's authors posited that every seasonal influenza vaccination enlists few new T cells.

TCRdb analysed the RT-PCR reads with MiXCR anew, one entry per CDR3 protein. The sample carries hundreds of thousands of distinct CDR3 sequences, around 15% recorded once. The sample holds a few counts of this clonotype. Antigen specificity is unknown. This sequence was found in a man aged 45-65 years who received an inactivated influenza vaccine. The material was PBMCs from blood, obtained 14 days before vaccination.

The CDR3 sequence is CASSDSHSNQPQHF. CDR3 nucleotide sequence: TGTGCCAGCAGTGACTCTCATAGCAATCAGCCCCAGCATTTT. The chain links TRBV2 to TRBJ1-5, with unresolved D. The germline V and J ends were trimmed by 3 bases and 0 bases, with 6 bases remaining between them. Germline V CDR1 and CDR2: SNHLY, FYNNEI. This CDR3 region has 14 residues.